These T cell receptor beta chains were read from a single sample in a study of blood T cell repertoires in COVID-19. Here immunoSEQ multiplex PCR was the method, and the copy in TCRdb shows in-frame clones only, minus some. The sample includes 200,000 to 300,000 clones, approximately 80% of them seen just once. The material sequenced was peripheral blood. These receptors were obtained from a man between 60 and 70 years old with acute or convalescent COVID-19. The CDR3 runs from the conserved cysteine through the conserved F or W. D genes are given only for firm matches. Size values are once, few and many counts, or a class for expanded clones, and some rows have none.

V	D	size	J	DNA	CDR3
TRBV21-1	.	.	TRBJ2-7	TGTGCCAGCAGCAAAGATCCTAGCGGATCTTCCTACGAGCAGTACTTC	CASSKDPSGSSYEQYF
TRBV29-1	TRBD2	once	TRBJ2-7	TGCAGCGTTGGCGGGAGGGTGGGCGAGCAGTACTTC	CSVGGRVGEQYF
TRBV18	.	.	TRBJ1-1	TGTGCCAGCTCACCATTAGGGGGGGACACTGAAGCTTTCTTT	CASSPLGGDTEAFF
TRBV5-1	TRBD1	few	TRBJ1-2	TGCGCCAGCAGCTTGCAAGGGCAGGGGGCTGGCTACACCTTC	CASSLQGQGAGYTF
TRBV7-9	.	.	TRBJ1-2	TGTGCCAGCAGCTTAATCCCCTCTTCCTATGGCTACACCTTC	CASSLIPSSYGYTF
TRBV6-5	TRBD2	.	TRBJ2-5	TGTGCCAGCAGTTACGCGGGGGGACCACAAGAGACCCAGTACTTC	CASSYAGGPQETQYF
TRBV5-6	TRBD1	.	TRBJ1-1	TGTGCCAGCAGCTTGTTGGGGACAGCGAATCTGAACACTGAAGCTTTCTTT	CASSLLGTANLNTEAFF
TRBV28	TRBD2	once	TRBJ2-3	TGTGCCAGCAGTTTCGGAGCGGGAGAGGTTACAGATACGCAGTATTTT	CASSFGAGEVTDTQYF
TRBV4-1	TRBD2	.	TRBJ2-1	TGCGCCAGCAGCCAATGGATTATCGGCGGGGGGACTTACAATGAGCAGTTCTTC	CASSQWIIGGGTYNEQFF
TRBV19	TRBD1	.	TRBJ2-1	TGTGCCAGTAGCCGGGACAGCGTGTTTCCTTACAATGAGCAGTTCTTC	CASSRDSVFPYNEQFF
TRBV6-5	.	.	TRBJ1-1	TGTGCCAGCAGTAAAAACAGGGCGGTGGGGACTGAAGCTTTCTTT	CASSKNRAVGTEAFF
TRBV6-6	TRBD1	.	TRBJ1-2	TGTGCCAGCACAGGAACAGGGGGCCATGGCTACACCTTC	CASTGTGGHGYTF
TRBV10-2	.	.	TRBJ2-7	TGCGCCAGCAGTGCGGGGACCTACGAGCAGTACTTC	CASSAGTYEQYF
TRBV7-8	TRBD1	.	TRBJ1-5	TGTGCCAGCAGCTCAGGGACAGGGGGTCAGCCCCAGCATTTT	CASSSGTGGQPQHF
TRBV14	TRBD2	.	TRBJ2-1	TGTGCCAGCAGCCGATCGGGACTACCCAACAATGAGCAGTTCTTC	CASSRSGLPNNEQFF
TRBV2	TRBD2	.	TRBJ2-3	TGTGCCAGCAGATTCTATTTTGAAAGCGGGGGCACAGATACGCAGTATTTT	CASRFYFESGGTDTQYF
TRBV12-5	TRBD1	.	TRBJ1-6	TGTGCTAGTGGTTTAGGCCCCGGCGGGACAGGGCCGTCCAGCTCCTATAATTCACCCCTCCACTTT	CASGLGPGGTGPSSSYNSPLHF
TRBV15	TRBD1	.	TRBJ2-7	TGTGCCACCAGCAGACCACAGGGGGCGAAGGACGAGCAGTACTTC	CATSRPQGAKDEQYF
TRBV5-1	.	.	TRBJ1-1	TGCGCCAGCAGCTTGGGTATTCGGCAGGGGCTGAACACTGAAGCTTTCTTT	CASSLGIRQGLNTEAFF
TRBV5-1	TRBD1	.	TRBJ2-2	TGCGCCAGCAGCCAGTCTGGAGACAGGGCCACCGGGGAGCTGTTTTTT	CASSQSGDRATGELFF
TRBV12-5	TRBD2	.	TRBJ2-3	TGTGCTAGTGGTTTGCTCCGACCGGGACTAGCGGCTCCGCAGTATTTT	CASGLLRPGLAAPQYF
TRBV27	.	.	TRBJ2-3	TGTGCCAGCAGTTTACTCCAGGGGACAGATACGCAGTATTTT	CASSLLQGTDTQYF
TRBV19	TRBD2	.	TRBJ2-3	TGTGCCAGCACTAGCGGGGGGAGCACAGATACGCAGTATTTT	CASTSGGSTDTQYF